These 12 T cell receptor beta chains originate from one sample sequenced in a study of cytomegalovirus exposure and HLA in healthy donors. PCR amplification relied on 60 Vbeta primers (plus 13 Jbeta primers). TCRdb keeps only in-frame clones here, not all; method: immunoSEQ multiplex PCR. The table shows approximately 190,000 clones, with 75% to 85% occurring only once. What was sequenced was PBMCs. These receptors were collected from a woman aged 18-35 years in good health and CMV-seronegative.

The chain has TRBV27 and TRBJ1-5; D is ambiguous. The CDR3 loop spans 12 amino acids. Trimming removed 7 bases at V and 1 base at J, with 5 bases between. In germline, CDR1 is MNHEY, CDR2 SMNVEV (reference sequence). The CDR3 sequence: CASTTSNQPQHF. CDR3 DNA sequence: TGTGCCAGCACTACCAGCAATCAGCCCCAGCATTTT.

This clone was recorded once. The rearrangement joins TRBV7-9 to TRBJ2-7; no clear D gene. The germline V gene encodes CDR1 SEHNR and CDR2 FQNEAQ (reference sequence). The CDR3 has 11 residues. V lost 10 bases and J lost 1, with 8 bases in between. This CDR3 reads CAITTSYEQYF. The CDR3 bases are TGTGCCATTACCACATCCTACGAGCAGTACTTC.

The chain uses TRBV2 and TRBJ2-3, with 8 bases fitting TRBD1. The CDR3 sequence is 15 residues long. The germline V gene has CDR1 SNHLY and CDR2 FYNNEI. The V and J ends lost 10 bases and 2 bases, in that order; junction bases with no gene match: 11. CDR3 DNA: TGTGCCACCCCTTCCAAGACAGGGGTCACAGATACGCAGTATTTT. This encodes CATPSKTGVTDTQYF.

The chain uses TRBV9 and TRBJ1-2; 12 bases are shared with TRBD1. V gave up 3 bases and J gave up 3 bases; unmatched junction bases: 3. The germline gives CDR1 SGDLS, CDR2 YYNGEE. The CDR3 extends over 15 amino acids. The chain's CDR3 is CASSEGQGAYYGYTF. In DNA form, the CDR3 reads TGTGCCAGCAGCGAGGGACAGGGGGCCTACTATGGCTACACCTTC.

In its sample, this clone was seen once. The genes are TRBV7-9 and TRBJ2-5; possible D gene TRBD1, 6 bases. The V end lost 4 bases, the J end lost 4 bases, and 19 bases lay between the germline ends. Germline V CDR1 and CDR2: SEHNR, FQNEAQ (reference sequence). The CDR3 has 16 amino acids. The CDR3 DNA reads TGTGCCAGCAGCTCCCCTTTGGGACACAGGGCAGAGACCCAGTACTTC. Protein product: CASSSPLGHRAETQYF.

The genes are TRBV6-5 and TRBJ2-7; D uncertain. Trimming cost V 4 bases and J 3 bases, with 16 bases left between them. Per the germline V gene, CDR1 is MNHEY and CDR2 is SVGAGI. The CDR3 covers 15 residues. CDR3 sequence (DNA): TGTGCCAGCAGTTTAATGGCTGCCCCCATCTACGAGCAGTACTTC. It is translated as CASSLMAAPIYEQYF.

The chain combines TRBV28 with TRBJ2-1, with TRBD1 matching 7 bases. CDR3 length equals 13 residues. Germline CDR1 is MDHEN and CDR2 is SYDVKM. Trimming cost V 5 bases and J 8 bases; bases outside gene matches: 6. The CDR3 coding sequence is TGTGCCAGCAGTCGGGCCGACAGGGATGAGCAGTTCTTC. Residues: CASSRADRDEQFF.

The rearrangement uses TRBV7-8 and TRBJ2-7; unclear D gene. Germline assignment: CDR1 SGHVS and CDR2 FQNEAQ. This CDR3 has 16 amino acids. Trimming removed 0 bases at V and 6 bases at J, with 18 bases between. CDR3 nucleotide sequence: TGTGCCAGCAGCTTAGCCCGGGTACCTACCCTACCCGAGCAGTACTTC. Protein product: CASSLARVPTLPEQYF.

The sample holds one count of this clone. The chain is built from TRBV6-5 and TRBJ1-5, with 10 nucleotides matching TRBD1. The V gene's germline CDR1 is MNHEY and CDR2 SVGAGI. There are 15 residues in the CDR3. The V segment lost 6 bases and the J segment 4 bases; nucleotides outside the gene matches: 6. The CDR3 here is CASRPDRGPNQPQHF. The CDR3 DNA sequence: TGTGCCAGCAGACCCGACAGGGGGCCGAATCAGCCCCAGCATTTT.

As to this clone: The junction departs from germline at one end; a sequencing error may be responsible. This CDR3 is CASGLGQGVSGLTDTQYF. The CDR3 bases are TGTGCCAGCGGTTTGGGACAGGGGGTTAGCGGGCTCACAGATACGCAGTATTTT. The chain joins TRBV28 to TRBJ2-3, with TRBD1 matching over 11 bases. The CDR3 is 18 amino acids. Germline CDR1 and CDR2: MDHEN and SYDVKM.

The V and J genes are TRBV7-8 and TRBJ1-5, with D unresolved. Per germline, CDR1 SGHVS and CDR2 FQNEAQ. The CDR3 length is 15 residues. Trimming took off 0 bases at V and 5 bases at J, with 11 bases between the two ends. For the CDR3, the DNA is TGTGCCAGCAGCTTAGCGCTTACCGGGGATCAGCCCCAGCATTTT. Translated, it gives CASSLALTGDQPQHF.

V gene TRBV6-5 combines with J gene TRBJ2-7, with a possible D match to TRBD1 (6 bases). CDR1 is MNHEY and CDR2 is SVGAGI in the germline V gene. CDR3 size: 12 residues. V lost 7 bases and J lost 4, with 11 bases in between. CDR3: CASTMDRYEQYF. In DNA form, the CDR3 reads TGTGCCAGCACCATGGACAGATACGAGCAGTACTTC.